The 15 T cell receptor beta chains given below trace back to one sample, sequenced in a study of cytomegalovirus exposure and HLA in healthy donors. PCR was performed using 60 Vbeta and 13 Jbeta primers. Clones were read by immunoSEQ multiplex PCR, and TCRdb kept only the in-frame ones, dropping some. Altogether about 130,000 clones are present, 8.5% to 10% being singletons, with the ten largest covering 1.8%. The sequencing sample was made of PBMCs. All receptors derive from a man aged 50 to 59 in good health and CMV-seronegative.

This clone came up a few times. This chain connects TRBV30 to TRBJ2-2; a possible D gene is TRBD2 (6 bases). V lost 0 bases and J 8 bases, leaving 13 bases between the germline ends. The CDR3 runs 14 residues. Germline V gene data show CDR1 as GTSNPN and CDR2 as SVGIG (reference sequence). DNA for the CDR3: TGTGCCTGGAGTGTTGGAGGGGAGTGGGGGGAGCTGTTTTTT. It encodes CAWSVGGEWGELFF.

This clone appeared a few times. V is TRBV5-4 and J is TRBJ1-2; TRBD1 matches 10 bases. The CDR3 totals 15 residues. The germline V gene has CDR1 SGHNT and CDR2 YYREEE (reference sequence). V lost 2 bases, J lost 5 bases, and 6 bases stayed unmatched. CDR3 sequence (DNA): TGTGCCAGCAGCTTCCTTGGGACAGGGGCTTATGGCTACACCTTC. Its protein is CASSFLGTGAYGYTF.

The chain couples TRBV2 to TRBJ2-7; tentative D call: TRBD1 (6 bases). V lost 5 bases to trimming and J lost 2 bases, with 13 bases between them. Germline V lookup: CDR1 SNHLY, CDR2 FYNNEI. This CDR3 has 14 residues. The CDR3 DNA sequence: TGTGCCAGCAGTCTCCGGGACATAACCTACGAGCAGTACTTC. This codes for CASSLRDITYEQYF.

The chain couples TRBV7-8 to TRBJ1-2, with TRBD1 matching over 9 bases. Per the germline V gene, CDR1 is SGHVS and CDR2 is FQNEAQ. Trimming removed 5 bases from V and 7 bases from J; junction bases left unmatched: 5. This CDR3 comprises 13 residues. DNA for the CDR3: TGTGCCAGCAGCCTGGACAGGGGAAGTGGCTACACCTTC. Amino acids: CASSLDRGSGYTF.

The genes are TRBV27 and TRBJ2-4; TRBD1 aligns across 8 bases. This CDR3 has 16 residues. V gave up 6 bases and J gave up 0 bases; unmatched junction bases: 7. Germline CDR1 MNHEY, CDR2 SMNVEV (reference sequence). This chain's CDR3 is CASRQGTGVAKNIQYF. Written as DNA, the CDR3 is TGTGCCAGCAGACAAGGGACAGGAGTAGCCAAAAACATTCAGTACTTC.

J is TRBJ1-1 and V is TRBV7-3, with D tentatively TRBD1 (6 bases). V gave up 2 bases and J gave up 2 bases, with 12 bases separating them. CDR1 and CDR2 (germline): SGHTA, FQGTGA. This CDR3 contains 15 residues. The CDR3 sequence is CASSLGPQGNTEAFF. Here the CDR3 DNA reads TGTGCCAGCAGCTTAGGGCCACAGGGTAACACTGAAGCTTTCTTT.

The V gene is TRBV2, the J gene TRBJ2-1; 9 nucleotides match TRBD2. Trimming removed 10 bases from V and 0 bases from J; junction bases left unmatched: 4. The CDR3 length is 14 residues. Germline CDR1 reads SNHLY; CDR2 reads FYNNEI. The CDR3, as DNA: TGTGCCACCCGTAGCGGGAGCTCCTACAATGAGCAGTTCTTC. Amino acids: CATRSGSSYNEQFF. The variable domain in full, completed from reference TRBV2 and TRBJ2-1, reads EPEVTQTPSHQVTQMGQEVILRCVPISNHLYFYWYRQILGQKVEFLVSFYNNEISEKSEIFDDQFSVERPDGSNFTLKIRSTKLEDSAMYFCATRSGSSYNEQFFGPGTRLTVL.

The V call is TRBV15, the J call TRBJ2-3; a possible D gene is TRBD2 (5 bases). The germline gives CDR1 LNHNV, CDR2 YYDKDF (reference sequence). Trimming took off 0 bases at V and 2 bases at J, with 9 bases between the two ends. This CDR3 spans 15 amino acids. This chain's CDR3 is CATSRDGLATDTQYF. CDR3 nucleotide sequence: TGTGCCACCAGCAGAGATGGGCTAGCCACAGATACGCAGTATTTT.

The chain recombines TRBV21-1 with TRBJ2-3; the DNA was not compared with TRBD2, the D call given in the table. TRBV21-1 represents a pseudogene. This CDR3 contains 17 residues. This CDR3 is CASSTEGLAGETDTQYF. The CDR3 nucleotides read TGTGCCAGCAGCACCGAGGGACTAGCGGGAGAGACAGATACGCAGTATTTT.

This clone was counted between two and nine times. V is TRBV29-1 and J is TRBJ2-3; 9 positions match TRBD1. Per germline, CDR1 SQVTM and CDR2 ANQGSEA. With 6 bases clipped from V and 4 bases from J, the junction kept 11 bases outside the gene matches. This CDR3 region has 15 residues. CDR3: CSVARQGVSADTQYF. In nucleotides, the CDR3 is TGCAGCGTAGCTCGACAGGGGGTCAGCGCAGATACGCAGTATTTT.

The rearrangement joins TRBV2 to TRBJ1-2; the match to TRBD1 covers 11 bases. CDR3 length equals 15 residues. The junction had 8 bases not matched to a gene; V was cut back by 7 bases and J by 4 bases. The V gene's germline CDR1 is SNHLY and CDR2 FYNNEI. CDR3 protein: CASTPRTGGPYGYTF. CDR3 DNA sequence: TGTGCCAGCACCCCCCGGACAGGGGGCCCCTATGGCTACACCTTC.

About this clone: The junction does not match germline at one end; this may be a read error. The chain uses TRBV7-7 and TRBJ2-2; 10 bases line up with TRBD2. Germline values: CDR1 SSHAT, CDR2 FNYEAQ (reference sequence). The CDR3 sequence is 16 residues long. CDR3 protein: CASSPRGSGGSGELFF. The CDR3 DNA is TGTGCTAGCAGCCCCCGGGGTAGCGGGGGGTCCGGGGAGCTGTTTTTT.

This clone has more than one count but fewer than ten. This chain connects TRBV29-1 to TRBJ1-2; D unresolved. Germline-derived CDR1 and CDR2 are SQVTM and ANQGSEA. Trimming shortened V by 4 bases and J by 4 bases, and 10 bases separated the two germline ends. The CDR3 consists of 12 residues. CDR3 nucleotides: TGCAGCGTTGTGGAGTTTTCCTATGGCTACACCTTC. Amino acids: CSVVEFSYGYTF.

V usage is TRBV5-4 and J usage is TRBJ2-7; TRBD2 aligns across 12 bases. V gave up 1 base and J gave up 6 bases; unmatched junction bases: 2. This CDR3 is built from 14 residues. CDR1 and CDR2 from the germline V gene are SGHNT and YYREEE (reference sequence). The CDR3 sequence: CASSLRLAGVEQYF. The DNA for the CDR3 is TGTGCCAGCAGCTTGCGACTAGCGGGGGTCGAGCAGTACTTC.

In its sample, this clone was seen many times. This chain connects TRBV4-1 to TRBJ1-5; D is undetermined. Germline V CDR1 and CDR2: MGHRA, YSYEKL. V lost 1 base and J lost 0, with 13 bases in between. The CDR3 covers 17 residues. The CDR3: CASSQAGDIFSNQPQHF. The CDR3 nucleotides read TGCGCCAGCAGCCAAGCGGGAGATATTTTTAGCAATCAGCCCCAGCATTTT.